This entry concerns a single T cell receptor beta chain. Libraries were prepared by immunoSEQ multiplex PCR; TCRdb keeps only in-frame clonotypes and omits some of them. The sample includes approximately 150,000 clones, 90% to 95% of them seen just once. The record originates from a study of control samples from healthy donors and cancer patients. This receptor was obtained from a woman younger than 35 in good health. Sequencing input: blood.

The CDR3 region has the DNA TGTGCCAGCAGGGGACAGGGGGCCATCGGGGAGCTGTTTTTT. It translates to CASRGQGAIGELFF. The V gene is TRBV25-1, the J gene TRBJ2-2; 12 bases line up with TRBD1. This CDR3 region has 14 residues. The V gene's germline CDR1 is MGHDK and CDR2 SYGVNS. J was trimmed by 7 bases and V by 6 bases; bases with no gene match: 3.